Listed here are 26 T cell receptor beta chains from one sample, sequenced in a study of blood T cell repertoires in COVID-19. Data came from immunoSEQ multiplex PCR; TCRdb stores just in-frame clones and leaves some out. The sample holds more than 350,000 clones, around nine tenths seen once. What was sequenced was PBMCs or T cells enriched from blood (not recorded which). These receptors originate from a woman aged 18-29 years who had been exposed to COVID-19.

The rearrangement uses TRBV18 and TRBJ2-1, with TRBD2 identical over 7 bases. Germline loops: CDR1 KGHSH, CDR2 LQKENI. The CDR3 loop spans 17 amino acids. J lost 8 bases, V lost 0 bases, and 13 bases had no gene match. CDR3 in amino acids: CASSPPQGGGRADEQFF. Here the CDR3 DNA reads TGTGCCAGCTCACCACCGCAGGGTGGGGGGAGGGCCGATGAGCAGTTCTTC.

The chain combines TRBV6-6 with TRBJ2-5; 8 bases are a match to TRBD2. In germline, CDR1 is MNHNY, CDR2 SVGAGI (reference sequence). The V gene end was trimmed by 5 bases and the J gene end by 3 bases; junction bases not matched to a gene: 14. There are 17 residues in the CDR3. The CDR3 DNA sequence: TGTGCCAGCAGTCAAAGCGGGAGCAGAGGTGTGGAAGAGACCCAGTACTTC. Encoded protein: CASSQSGSRGVEETQYF.

The gene calls are TRBV19 and TRBJ2-7; D unclear. The V and J ends lost 5 bases and 0 bases respectively, with 11 bases between them. The CDR3 spans 14 residues. From germline, CDR1 is LNHDA and CDR2 SQIVND (reference sequence). DNA for the CDR3: TGTGCCAGTAGTCCGAAAATTAGCTCCTACGAGCAGTACTTC. Translation: CASSPKISSYEQYF.

The rearrangement joins TRBV7-2 to TRBJ2-5, with TRBD2 matching over 11 bases. V gave up 4 bases and J gave up 3 bases; unmatched junction bases: 7. The germline CDR1 and CDR2 sequences are SGHTA and FQGNSA. The CDR3 sequence is 16 residues long. The CDR3 region has the DNA TGTGCCAGCAGCTCGACTAGCGGGGCACAAAAAGAGACCCAGTACTTC. This gives the protein CASSSTSGAQKETQYF.

The chain has TRBV24-1 and TRBJ1-2, with TRBD1 identical over 7 bases. Germline trimming cut 4 bases from V and 8 bases from J; bases unmatched to any gene: 6. The germline gives CDR1 KGHDR, CDR2 SFDVKD. The CDR3 extends over 13 amino acids. CDR3 amino acids: CATSDLDRSGYTF. In DNA, the CDR3 is TGTGCCACCAGTGACCTGGACAGGTCGGGCTACACCTTC.

The gene calls are TRBV19 and TRBJ1-4; 9 bases agree with TRBD1. The germline CDR1 and CDR2 sequences are LNHDA and SQIVND (reference sequence). The CDR3 runs to 15 residues. V dropped 8 bases and J dropped 6; count of bases not matched to a gene: 10. CDR3 bases: TGTGCCAGTGGATCGACAGGGGGAGGCCATGAAAAACTGTTTTTT. This encodes CASGSTGGGHEKLFF. Full variable domain (rest looked up from reference TRBV19 and TRBJ1-4): DGGITQSPKYLFRKEGQNVTLSCEQNLNHDAMYWYRQDPGQGLRLIYYSQIVNDFQKGDIAEGYSVSREKKESFPLTVTSAQKNPTAFYLCASGSTGGGHEKLFFGSGTQLSVL.

The chain recombines TRBV7-9 with TRBJ1-4; TRBD1 aligns across 7 bases. The germline CDR1 and CDR2 sequences are SEHNR and FQNEAQ (reference sequence). The CDR3 extends over 14 amino acids. The V and J ends lost 7 bases and 2 bases, in that order; junction bases with no gene match: 4. Here the CDR3 reads CASTRQGTNEKLFF. CDR3 nucleotides: TGTGCCAGCACCCGACAGGGTACTAATGAAAAACTGTTTTTT.

This clone has only a few counts. This rearrangement joins TRBV4-1 to TRBJ1-2; TRBD1 is a possible D gene (6 bases). The CDR3 consists of 15 residues. Germline lookup yields CDR1 MGHRA and CDR2 YSYEKL. The germline V and J ends were trimmed by 0 bases and 5 bases, with 13 bases remaining between them. The CDR3 sequence is CASSQDGGGRYGYTF. The CDR3 nucleotides read TGCGCCAGCAGCCAAGATGGGGGGGGCCGTTATGGCTACACCTTC.

The chain uses TRBV29-1 and TRBJ1-4; the match to TRBD1 covers 7 bases. Germline V gene data show CDR1 as SQVTM and CDR2 as ANQGSEA. CDR3 length equals 12 residues. The ends lost 6 bases at V and 7 bases at J; junction bases unmatched: 5. CDR3 region: CSVTGYSEKLFF. DNA for the CDR3: TGCAGCGTGACAGGGTATAGTGAAAAACTGTTTTTT.

This clone was seen ten or more times. The chain carries TRBV5-5 and TRBJ2-5; 7 bases fit TRBD2. This CDR3 has 15 amino acids. Germline V lookup: CDR1 SGHKS, CDR2 YYEKEE (reference sequence). Losses at the gene ends were 1 base for V and 0 bases for J; bases not matched to a gene: 3. The CDR3 sequence: CASSLFAGDQETQYF. The CDR3 coding sequence is TGTGCCAGCAGCTTGTTCGCGGGGGACCAAGAGACCCAGTACTTC.

This clone has only one observation. The V gene is TRBV5-1, the J gene TRBJ2-1; possibly TRBD1 for D (6 bases). Trimming cost V 7 bases and J 2 bases, with 19 bases left between them. Germline CDR1 and CDR2: SGHRS and YFSETQ. The CDR3 has 16 amino acids. In DNA, the CDR3 is TGCGCCAGCGCCAAAACAGGGAGTGGGGCCTACAATGAGCAGTTCTTC. Its protein product is CASAKTGSGAYNEQFF.

The chain has TRBV12-3 or TRBV12-4 and TRBJ1-5, with D tentatively TRBD1 (5 bases). CDR3 size: 12 residues. V lost 5 bases and J lost 5, with 7 bases in between. The CDR3 coding sequence is TGTGCCAGCAGTCAGGGATATCAGCCCCAGCATTTT. Translated, it gives CASSQGYQPQHF.

This CDR3 reads CASVGQGATYEQYF. As DNA, the CDR3 is TGTGCCAGCGTGGGGCAGGGGGCAACCTACGAGCAGTACTTC. The rearrangement links TRBV28 to TRBJ2-7; 8 nucleotides agree with TRBD1. CDR1 MDHEN and CDR2 SYDVKM come from the germline V gene. Losses at the gene ends were 8 bases for V and 2 bases for J; bases not matched to a gene: 8. This CDR3 has 14 amino acids.

For this clone: Other DNA variants within this sample encode the same CDR3. The CDR3 spells CAWSRQGAVEAFF. As DNA, the CDR3 is TGTGCCTGGAGTCGGCAGGGGGCAGTTGAAGCTTTCTTT. The chain combines TRBV30 with TRBJ1-1; the match to TRBD1 covers 8 bases. The CDR3 is 13 residues long. Germline-derived CDR1 and CDR2 are GTSNPN and SVGIG (reference sequence). V dropped 2 bases and J dropped 7; count of bases not matched to a gene: 6.

This chain joins TRBV18 and TRBJ2-3; the match to TRBD2 covers 9 bases. The CDR3 runs to 16 residues. The V segment lost 4 bases and the J segment 0 bases; nucleotides outside the gene matches: 5. Germline V gives CDR1 KGHSH, CDR2 LQKENI. The CDR3 protein is CASSHSSGGSTDTQYF. For the CDR3, the DNA is TGTGCCAGCTCACATTCCAGCGGGGGGAGCACAGATACGCAGTATTTT.

V gene TRBV5-4 combines with J gene TRBJ1-6, with TRBD1 identical over 7 bases. Germline V gene data show CDR1 as SGHNT and CDR2 as YYREEE (reference sequence). There are 20 residues in the CDR3. Trimming removed 3 bases from V and 5 bases from J; junction bases left unmatched: 20. In nucleotides, the CDR3 is TGTGCCAGCAGCTACGGGGGGGGCCGGGACAGCGATAAACATAATTCACCCCTCCACTTT. Translated: CASSYGGGRDSDKHNSPLHF.

The J gene is TRBJ1-3, the V gene TRBV28, with 7 positions matching TRBD1. The CDR3 runs to 14 residues. V shed 10 bases, J shed 0 bases, and the junction held 6 bases outside the gene matches. From germline, CDR1 is MDHEN and CDR2 SYDVKM. In DNA, the CDR3 is TGTGCCATCGGGACAGAGAGCTCTGGAAACACCATATATTTT. As protein: CAIGTESSGNTIYF.

The genes are TRBV28 and TRBJ2-1; D is perhaps TRBD1 (5 bases). CDR1 and CDR2 from the germline V gene are MDHEN and SYDVKM. The V end lost 5 bases, the J end lost 3 bases, and 11 bases lay between the germline ends. This CDR3 comprises 14 residues. CDR3 sequence reads: CASSDSQVYNEQFF. The CDR3 coding sequence is TGTGCCAGCAGTGACAGTCAGGTCTACAATGAGCAGTTCTTC.

V gene TRBV12-3 or TRBV12-4 combines with J gene TRBJ1-1; D not certain. Trimming pared 2 bases from V and 6 bases from J, leaving 7 bases between. The CDR3 spans 12 residues. For the CDR3, the DNA is TGTGCCAGCAGTTTATGGTCAGCTGAAGCTTTCTTT. It encodes CASSLWSAEAFF.

The V and J genes are TRBV12-3 or TRBV12-4 and TRBJ1-3, with D unclear. V gave up 1 base and J gave up 4 bases, with 5 bases separating them. This CDR3 comprises 13 residues. This CDR3 reads CASSLDFGNTIYF. The CDR3 coding sequence is TGTGCCAGCAGTTTAGACTTCGGAAACACCATATATTTT.

The J gene is TRBJ2-1, the V gene TRBV24-1; possibly TRBD1 for D (5 bases). CDR1 and CDR2 from the germline V gene are KGHDR and SFDVKD. The ends were cut back, 4 bases at V and 0 bases at J, with 12 bases in the middle. This CDR3 spans 16 amino acids. DNA of the CDR3: TGTGCCACCAGTGACGGCAGGGCTCCCTCCTACAATGAGCAGTTCTTC. Translated: CATSDGRAPSYNEQFF.

V is TRBV7-2 and J is TRBJ1-5; D remains ambiguous. The germline V gene encodes CDR1 SGHTA and CDR2 FQGNSA. This CDR3 has 16 residues. Trimming stripped 4 bases from V and 0 bases from J, with 13 bases between. DNA of the CDR3: TGTGCCAGCAGCTCCCAATTCCAGTTTAGCAATCAGCCCCAGCATTTT. The encoded protein is CASSSQFQFSNQPQHF.

In nucleotides, the CDR3 is TGTGCCAGCAGCGGGGGCGACAGGGGGCAAGGGGAGCTGTTTTTT. Its protein is CASSGGDRGQGELFF. The chain couples TRBV9 to TRBJ2-2, with TRBD1 matching 10 bases. The CDR3 loop spans 15 amino acids. The V and J ends lost 3 bases and 8 bases, in that order; junction bases with no gene match: 7. Germline V lookup: CDR1 SGDLS, CDR2 YYNGEE.

The CDR3 is CASSLAPSGRATGELFF. Here the CDR3 DNA reads TGCGCCAGCAGCTTGGCGCCTAGCGGGAGAGCCACCGGGGAGCTGTTTTTT. The chain links TRBV5-1 to TRBJ2-2; 10 bases match TRBD2. J lost 4 bases, V lost 0 bases, and 6 bases had no gene match. The length of the CDR3 is 17 residues. CDR1 SGHRS and CDR2 YFSETQ come from the germline V gene.

This sequence joins TRBV28 and TRBJ2-7; D unclear. Trimming stripped 6 bases from V and 3 bases from J, with 6 bases between. The CDR3 consists of 11 residues. Germline-derived CDR1 and CDR2 are MDHEN and SYDVKM. The CDR3 nucleotides read TGTGCCAGCAGGCGTAGCTACGAGCAGTACTTC. Its translation: CASRRSYEQYF.

The CDR3 is CASSLRAGSYNTGELFF. The CDR3 coding sequence is TGTGCCAGCAGCTTAAGAGCGGGGAGTTATAACACCGGGGAGCTGTTTTTT. The chain combines TRBV11-2 with TRBJ2-2, with 7 nucleotides matching TRBD2. Looked up from germline, CDR1 is SGHAT and CDR2 is FQNNGV. The ends lost 2 bases at V and 2 bases at J; junction bases unmatched: 8. CDR3 size: 17 residues.